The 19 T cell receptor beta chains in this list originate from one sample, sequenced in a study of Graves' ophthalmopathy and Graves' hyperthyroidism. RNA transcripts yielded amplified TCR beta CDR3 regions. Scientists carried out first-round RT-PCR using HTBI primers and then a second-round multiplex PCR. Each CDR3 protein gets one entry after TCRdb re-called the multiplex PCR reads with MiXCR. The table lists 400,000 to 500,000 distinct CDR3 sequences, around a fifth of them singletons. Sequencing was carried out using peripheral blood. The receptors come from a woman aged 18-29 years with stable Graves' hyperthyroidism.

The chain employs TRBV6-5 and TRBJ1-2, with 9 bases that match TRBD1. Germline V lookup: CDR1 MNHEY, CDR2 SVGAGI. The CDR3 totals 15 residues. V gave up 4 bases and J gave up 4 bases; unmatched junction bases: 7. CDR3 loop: CASSSTGGGGYGYTF. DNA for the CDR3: TGTGCCAGCAGTTCCACAGGGGGCGGAGGCTATGGCTACACCTTC.

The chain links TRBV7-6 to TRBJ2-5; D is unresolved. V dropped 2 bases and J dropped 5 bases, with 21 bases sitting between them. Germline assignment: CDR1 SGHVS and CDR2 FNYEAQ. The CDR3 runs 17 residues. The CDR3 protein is CASSLIEFEPSEETQYF. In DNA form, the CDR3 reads TGTGCCAGCAGCTTAATCGAGTTTGAACCATCAGAGGAGACCCAGTACTTC.

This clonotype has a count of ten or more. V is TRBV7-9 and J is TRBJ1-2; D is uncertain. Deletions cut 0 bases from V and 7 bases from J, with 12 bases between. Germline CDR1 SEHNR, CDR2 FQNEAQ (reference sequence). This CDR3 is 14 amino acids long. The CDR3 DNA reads TGTGCCAGCAGCTTAGCGTTTGGAGAAGGTGGCTACACCTTC. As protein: CASSLAFGEGGYTF.

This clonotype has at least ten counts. CDR3 amino acids: CAWDRTYEQYF. The CDR3 nucleotides are TGTGCCTGGGACCGCACCTACGAGCAGTACTTC. J is TRBJ2-7 and V is TRBV30; D unclear. This CDR3 region has 11 residues. Trimming removed 5 bases from V and 2 bases from J, with 7 bases in between. Germline-derived CDR1 and CDR2 are GTSNPN and SVGIG (reference sequence). The full variable domain, with the rest looked up from reference TRBV30 and TRBJ2-7, is SQTIHQWPATLVQPVGSPLSLECTVEGTSNPNLYWYRQAAGRGLQLLFYSVGIGQISSEVPQNLSASRPQDRQFILSSKKLLLSDSGFYLCAWDRTYEQYFGPGTRLTVT.

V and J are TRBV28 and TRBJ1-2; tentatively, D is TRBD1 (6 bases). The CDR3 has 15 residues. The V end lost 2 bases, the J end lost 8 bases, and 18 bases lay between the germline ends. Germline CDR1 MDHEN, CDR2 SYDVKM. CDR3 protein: CASSLLHTGNRGYTF. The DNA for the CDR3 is TGTGCCAGCAGTTTACTACATACAGGGAATCGAGGCTACACCTTC.

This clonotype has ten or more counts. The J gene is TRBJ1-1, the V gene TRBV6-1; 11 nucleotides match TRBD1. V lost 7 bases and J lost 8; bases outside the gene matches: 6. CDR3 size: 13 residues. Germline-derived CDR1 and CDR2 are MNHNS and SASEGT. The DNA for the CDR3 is TGTGCCAGCATTGGACAGGGGGCTCAAGAAGCTTTCTTT. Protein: CASIGQGAQEAFF.

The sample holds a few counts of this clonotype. CDR3 sequence (DNA): TGTGCCACCAGTGATTCCAGTTACCAAGAGACCCAGTACTTC. Amino acids: CATSDSSYQETQYF. V gene TRBV24-1 combines with J gene TRBJ2-5; the D is unclear. Germline V gene data show CDR1 as KGHDR and CDR2 as SFDVKD. The length of the CDR3 is 14 residues. With 2 bases removed from V and 0 bases from J, the gap between germline ends came to 6 bases.

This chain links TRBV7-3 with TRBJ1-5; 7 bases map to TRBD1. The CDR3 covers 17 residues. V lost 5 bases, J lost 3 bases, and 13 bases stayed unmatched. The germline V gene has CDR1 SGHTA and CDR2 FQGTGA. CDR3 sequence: CASSPPDRECDNQPQHF. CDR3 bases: TGTGCCAGCAGCCCTCCTGACAGGGAGTGTGACAATCAGCCCCAGCATTTT.

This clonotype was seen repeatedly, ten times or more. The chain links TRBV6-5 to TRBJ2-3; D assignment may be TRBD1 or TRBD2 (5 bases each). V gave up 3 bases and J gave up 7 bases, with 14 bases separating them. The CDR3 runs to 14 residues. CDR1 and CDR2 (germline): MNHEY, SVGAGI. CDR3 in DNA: TGTGCCAGCAGTTATAGTGAGGGGTACAATACGCAGTATTTT. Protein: CASSYSEGYNTQYF.

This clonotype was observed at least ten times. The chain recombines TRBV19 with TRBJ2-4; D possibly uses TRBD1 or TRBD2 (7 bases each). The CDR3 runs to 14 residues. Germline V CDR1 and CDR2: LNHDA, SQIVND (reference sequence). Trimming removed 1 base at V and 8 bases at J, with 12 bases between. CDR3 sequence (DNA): TGTGCCAGTAGTATAGGACAGGGAGGGTACATTCAGTACTTC. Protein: CASSIGQGGYIQYF.

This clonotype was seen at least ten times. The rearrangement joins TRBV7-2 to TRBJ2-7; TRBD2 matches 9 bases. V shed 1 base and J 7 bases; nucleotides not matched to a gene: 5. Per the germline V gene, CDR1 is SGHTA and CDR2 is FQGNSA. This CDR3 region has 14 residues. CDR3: CASSLGWREGEQYF. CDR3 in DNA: TGTGCCAGCAGCTTAGGGTGGCGGGAGGGGGAGCAGTACTTC.

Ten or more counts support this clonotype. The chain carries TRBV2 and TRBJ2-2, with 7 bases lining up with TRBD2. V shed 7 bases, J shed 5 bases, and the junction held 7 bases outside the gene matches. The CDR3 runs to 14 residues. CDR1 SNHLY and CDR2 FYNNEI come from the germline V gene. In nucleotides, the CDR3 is TGTGCCAGCATGACCGGGACTAATACCGGGGAGCTGTTTTTT. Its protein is CASMTGTNTGELFF.

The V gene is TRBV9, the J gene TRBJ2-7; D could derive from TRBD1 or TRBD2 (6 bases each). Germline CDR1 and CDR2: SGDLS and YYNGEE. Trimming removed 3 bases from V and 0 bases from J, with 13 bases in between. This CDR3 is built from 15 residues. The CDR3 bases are TGTGCCAGCAGCGCCACTAGCAGGGGCTCCTACGAGCAGTACTTC. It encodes CASSATSRGSYEQYF. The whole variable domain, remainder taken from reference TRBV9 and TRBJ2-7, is DSGVTQTPKHLITATGQRVTLRCSPRSGDLSVYWYQQSLDQGLQFLIQYYNGEERAKGNILERFSAQQFPDLHSELNLSSLELGDSALYFCASSATSRGSYEQYFGPGTRLTVT.

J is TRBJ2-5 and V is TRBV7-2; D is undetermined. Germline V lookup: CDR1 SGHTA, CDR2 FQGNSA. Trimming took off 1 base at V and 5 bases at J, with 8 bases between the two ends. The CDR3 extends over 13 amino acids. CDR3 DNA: TGTGCCAGCAGCTTAGAGAAGTGGGAGACCCAGTACTTC. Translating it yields CASSLEKWETQYF.

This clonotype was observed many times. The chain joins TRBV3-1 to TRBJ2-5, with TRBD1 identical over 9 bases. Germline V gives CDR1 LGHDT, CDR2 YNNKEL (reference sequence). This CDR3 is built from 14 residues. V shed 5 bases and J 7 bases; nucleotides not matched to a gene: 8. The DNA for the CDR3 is TGTGCCAGCAGCAACCTGGACAGGGGAGGGACCCAGTACTTC. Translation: CASSNLDRGGTQYF.

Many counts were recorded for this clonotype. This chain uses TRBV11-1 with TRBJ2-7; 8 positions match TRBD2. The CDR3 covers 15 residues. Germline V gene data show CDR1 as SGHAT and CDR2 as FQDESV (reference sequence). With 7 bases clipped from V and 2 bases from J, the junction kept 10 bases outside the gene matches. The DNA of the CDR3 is TGTGCCAGCACCGTCGGACTAGCTGAAACCTACGAGCAGTACTTC. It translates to CASTVGLAETYEQYF.

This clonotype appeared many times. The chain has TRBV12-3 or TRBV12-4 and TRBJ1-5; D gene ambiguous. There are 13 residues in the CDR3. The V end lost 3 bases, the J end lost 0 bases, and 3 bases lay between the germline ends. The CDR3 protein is CASSFNSNQPQHF. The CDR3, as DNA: TGTGCCAGCAGTTTTAATAGCAATCAGCCCCAGCATTTT.

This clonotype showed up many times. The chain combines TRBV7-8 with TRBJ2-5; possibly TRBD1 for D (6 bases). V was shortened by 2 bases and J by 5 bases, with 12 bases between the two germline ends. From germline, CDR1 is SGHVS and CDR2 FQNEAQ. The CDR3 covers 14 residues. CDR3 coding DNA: TGTGCCAGCAGCTTACAGGGGTTCGGGGAGACCCAGTACTTC. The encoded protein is CASSLQGFGETQYF. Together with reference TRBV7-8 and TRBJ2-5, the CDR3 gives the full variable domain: GAGVSQSPRYKVAKRGQDVALRCDPISGHVSLFWYQQALGQGPEFLTYFQNEAQLDKSGLPSDRFFAERPEGSVSTLKIQRTQQEDSAVYLCASSLQGFGETQYFGPGTRLLVL.

The CDR3 region has the DNA TGTGCCAGCAGTTTACAGGGAAGAGGTGGCTACACCTTC. Protein: CASSLQGRGGYTF. This chain links TRBV12-3 or TRBV12-4 with TRBJ1-2; weak D call: TRBD1 (5 bases). Deletions cut 2 bases from V and 7 bases from J, with 11 bases between. The CDR3 is 13 amino acids.